This is a list of T cell receptor beta chains from one sample in a study of T cell responses to AZD1222 COVID-19 vaccine. Repertoires were generated with immunoSEQ multiplex PCR, while TCRdb's copy carries only in-frame clones and drops some. Here the sample spans tens of thousands of clones, roughly 90% being singletons. Here the sequenced sample was peripheral blood, taken on day 0 of AZD1222 vaccination. The source of these receptors is an adult in good health. Both conserved end residues are trimmed from each CDR3.

>TRBV28|TRBJ2-1
ASSSSGQGSTEQF
>TRBV30|TRBJ1-1
AWSRSVNTEAF
>TRBV10-2|TRBJ1-5
ASSESGSRNQPQH
>TRBV18|TRBJ2-2
ASSLRTSGLNTGELF
>TRBV7-2|TRBJ1-3
ASSLVWGKGNTIY
>TRBV15|TRBJ1-3
ATSREDKAPAPSSGNTIY
>TRBV6-6|TRBJ2-2
ASTKPGQGSGELF
>TRBV28|TRBJ2-3
ASYRGGDPGGDTQY
>TRBV6-6|TRBJ2-3
ASRTGGGDTQY
>TRBV27|TRBJ1-4
ASSSRGATNEKLF
>TRBV6-5|TRBJ1-5
ASREVSLLQPQH
>TRBV24-1|TRBJ2-5
ATSDPRTGLYETQY
>TRBV30|TRBJ2-7
AWSRGLGFYEQY
>TRBV4-2|TRBJ2-5
ASSQSSSGGETQY
>TRBV24-1|TRBJ1-4
ATSEGEGEKLF
>TRBV6-2/TRBV6-3|TRBJ1-2
ASSYSMRIEDRGESRYT
>TRBV4-3|TRBJ2-7
ASSRQTGGRYEQY
>TRBV4-2|TRBJ2-5
ASSQVASGEVETQY
>TRBV11-2|TRBJ2-7
ASSFLRESYEQY
>TRBV2|TRBJ2-1
ASRGQGSYNEQF
>TRBV12-3/TRBV12-4|TRBJ2-2
ASSTPTGELF
>TRBV4-3|TRBJ2-3
ASSREITTYSTDTQY
>TRBV11-2|TRBJ2-7
ASSLDPVPYEQY
>TRBV6-5|TRBJ1-6
ASSLQGGSYSPLH
>TRBV27|TRBJ1-2
ASSWGAGVEYGYT
>TRBV6-2/TRBV6-3|TRBJ1-1
ASSYSVQNTEAF
>TRBV2|TRBJ1-5
ASSQGGWEPQH
>TRBV19|TRBJ1-4
ASSHPLRGQGFTTNEKLF
>TRBV7-9|TRBJ2-1
ASRTSGSNEQF
>TRBV7-9|TRBJ1-6
ASSSTGNSPLH
>TRBV14|TRBJ2-3
ASSLSGRPTDTQY
>TRBV6-5|TRBJ2-5
ASSRHPQETQY
>TRBV7-3|TRBJ2-2
ASSRGGELF
>TRBV13|TRBJ1-2
ASSFREYYGYT
>TRBV20-1|TRBJ1-2
SAEEGRGYT
>TRBV28|TRBJ2-7
ASSLGQPYEQY
>TRBV6-6|TRBJ1-3
ASSSSGTAGNTIY
>TRBV18|TRBJ2-7
ASSPTGGEQY
>TRBV7-9|TRBJ1-1
ASSLGFGQRVVGTEAF
>TRBV11-3|TRBJ1-2
ASSGSNYGYT
>TRBV24-1|TRBJ1-1
ATSDGARGNPEAF
>TRBV2|TRBJ1-5
ASSGQGGNQPQH
>TRBV9|TRBJ2-5
ASSAHSSGSGISETQY
>TRBV27|TRBJ2-3
ASRGRYSTDTQY
>TRBV6-5|TRBJ2-2
ASSYSTGDPGELF
>TRBV9|TRBJ1-2
ASSEGAWGYT
>TRBV6-1|TRBJ2-1
ASSEVPRAEQF
>TRBV3-1/TRBV3-2|TRBJ1-2
ASSQGGAGYGDGYT
>TRBV5-1|TRBJ1-3
ASSLDARSGNTIY
>TRBV14|TRBJ2-1
ASSPGYNEQF
>TRBV30|TRBJ2-1
AWSVRGADQF
>TRBV14|TRBJ2-1
ASSWGGGRSLVEQF
>TRBV5-4|TRBJ2-7
ASRVGGTGGGLYEQY
>TRBV27|TRBJ1-5
ASSLGGEQPQH
>TRBV5-6|TRBJ1-2
ASSSPLYGYT